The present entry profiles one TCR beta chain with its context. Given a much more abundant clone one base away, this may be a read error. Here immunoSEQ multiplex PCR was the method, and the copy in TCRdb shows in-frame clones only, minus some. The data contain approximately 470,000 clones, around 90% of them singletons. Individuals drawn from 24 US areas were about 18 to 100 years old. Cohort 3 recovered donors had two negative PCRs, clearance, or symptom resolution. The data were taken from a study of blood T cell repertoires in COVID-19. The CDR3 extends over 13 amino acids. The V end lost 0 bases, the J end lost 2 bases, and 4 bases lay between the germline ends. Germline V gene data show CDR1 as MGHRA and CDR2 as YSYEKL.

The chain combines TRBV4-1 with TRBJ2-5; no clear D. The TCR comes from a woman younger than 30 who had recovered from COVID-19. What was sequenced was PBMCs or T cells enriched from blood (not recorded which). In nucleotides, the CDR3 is TGCGCCAGCAGCCAAGACCGTCAAGAGACCCAGTACTTC. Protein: CASSQDRQETQYF.